This T cell receptor beta chain was obtained from a study of T cells in Graves' hyperthyroidism and ophthalmopathy. Amplification of TCR beta CDR3 regions used RNA as the template. The primer set for the first-round RT-PCR of the TCR CDR3 was HTBI. Using its own MiXCR run on the multiplex PCR reads, TCRdb lists one record per CDR3 protein. The sample holds about 840,000 distinct CDR3 sequences, roughly 37% seen once. The CDR3 is 14 residues long. Trimming left V 3 bases short and J 4 bases short, with 12 bases between. The clonotype comes from a man aged 18 to 35 with Graves' hyperthyroidism. Sequenced: blood. The chain joins TRBV7-1 to TRBJ1-2, with D possibly matching TRBD1 (5 bases). TRBV7-1 is sorted into the ORF group, with uncertain function. CDR3 nucleotide sequence: TGTGCCAGCAGCTCCCTCGGGAGGGGCTATGGCTACACCTTC. It is translated as CASSSLGRGYGYTF.